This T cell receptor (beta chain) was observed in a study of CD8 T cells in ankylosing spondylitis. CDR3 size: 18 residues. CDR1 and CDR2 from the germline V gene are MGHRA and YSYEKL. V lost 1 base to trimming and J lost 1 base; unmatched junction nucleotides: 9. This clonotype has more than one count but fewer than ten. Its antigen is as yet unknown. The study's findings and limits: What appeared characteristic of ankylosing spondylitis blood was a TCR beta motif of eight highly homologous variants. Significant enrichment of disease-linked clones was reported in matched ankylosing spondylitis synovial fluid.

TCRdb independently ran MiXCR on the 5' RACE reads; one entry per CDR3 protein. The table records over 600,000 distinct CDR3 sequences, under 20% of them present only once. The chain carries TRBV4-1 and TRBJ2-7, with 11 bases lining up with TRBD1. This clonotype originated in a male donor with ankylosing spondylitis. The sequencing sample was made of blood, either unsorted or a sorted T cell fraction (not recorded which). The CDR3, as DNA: TGCGCCAGCAGCCAAGGCCCTCCCGGGACAGGGGGATCCTACGAGCAGTACTTC. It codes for CASSQGPPGTGGSYEQYF.